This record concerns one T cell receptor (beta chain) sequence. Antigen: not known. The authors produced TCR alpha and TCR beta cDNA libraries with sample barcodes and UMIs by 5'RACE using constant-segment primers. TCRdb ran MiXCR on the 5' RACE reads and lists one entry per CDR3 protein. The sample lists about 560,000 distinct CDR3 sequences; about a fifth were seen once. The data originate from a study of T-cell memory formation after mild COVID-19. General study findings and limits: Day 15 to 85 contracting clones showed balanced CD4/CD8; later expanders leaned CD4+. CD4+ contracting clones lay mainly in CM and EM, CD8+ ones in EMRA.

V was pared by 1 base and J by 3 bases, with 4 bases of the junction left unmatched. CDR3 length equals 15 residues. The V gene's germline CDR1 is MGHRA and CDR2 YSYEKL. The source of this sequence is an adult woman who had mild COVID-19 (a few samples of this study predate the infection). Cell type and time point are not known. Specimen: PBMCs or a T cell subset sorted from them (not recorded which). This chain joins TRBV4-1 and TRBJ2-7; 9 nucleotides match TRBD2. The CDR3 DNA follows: TGCGCCAGCAGCCAAGCTCCTAGCGGGGACTACGAGCAGTACTTC. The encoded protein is CASSQAPSGDYEQYF.